The T cell receptor beta chain under discussion was sequenced for a study of control samples from healthy donors and cancer patients. The CDR3 is made up of 12 amino acids. The germline gives CDR1 SNHLY, CDR2 FYNNEI. Data came from immunoSEQ multiplex PCR; TCRdb stores just in-frame clones and leaves some out. The repertoire holds 100,000 to 150,000 clones, with around 93% as singletons. The chain is built from TRBV2 and TRBJ2-1; D might be TRBD2 (6 bases). The sequence was obtained from a man aged 18 to 30 in good health. The sample consisted of blood. The CDR3 region is CAVGGAYNEQFF. CDR3 coding DNA: TGTGCGGTAGGAGGGGCGTACAATGAGCAGTTCTTC.